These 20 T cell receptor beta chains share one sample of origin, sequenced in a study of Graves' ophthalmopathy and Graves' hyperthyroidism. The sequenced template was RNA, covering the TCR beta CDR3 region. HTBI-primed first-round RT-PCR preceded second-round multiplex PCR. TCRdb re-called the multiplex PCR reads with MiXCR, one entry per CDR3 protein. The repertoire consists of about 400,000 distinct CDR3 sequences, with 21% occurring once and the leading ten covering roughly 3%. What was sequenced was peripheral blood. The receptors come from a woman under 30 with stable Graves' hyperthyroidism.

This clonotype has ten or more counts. CDR3 sequence: CAWSTAYEQYF. The DNA of the CDR3 is TGTGCCTGGAGCACCGCCTACGAGCAGTACTTC. This chain joins TRBV30 and TRBJ2-7, with D hard to call. Trimming removed 3 bases from V and 2 bases from J, with 5 bases in between. CDR1 is GTSNPN and CDR2 is SVGIG in the germline V gene (reference sequence). The CDR3 is 11 amino acids.

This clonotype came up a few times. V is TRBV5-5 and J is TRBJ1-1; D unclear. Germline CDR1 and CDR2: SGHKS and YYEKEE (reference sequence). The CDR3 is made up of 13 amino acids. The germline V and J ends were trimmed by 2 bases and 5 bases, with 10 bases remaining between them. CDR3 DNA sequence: TGTGCCAGCAGCTTCGCGGGAGGGACTGAAGCTTTCTTT. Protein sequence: CASSFAGGTEAFF.

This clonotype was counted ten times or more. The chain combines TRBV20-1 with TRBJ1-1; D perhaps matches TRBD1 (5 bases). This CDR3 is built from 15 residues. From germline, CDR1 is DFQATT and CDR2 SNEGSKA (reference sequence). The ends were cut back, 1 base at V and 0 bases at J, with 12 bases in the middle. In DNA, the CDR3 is TGCAGTGCTAGAGTTCATAAGGGGATGAACACTGAAGCTTTCTTT. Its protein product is CSARVHKGMNTEAFF.

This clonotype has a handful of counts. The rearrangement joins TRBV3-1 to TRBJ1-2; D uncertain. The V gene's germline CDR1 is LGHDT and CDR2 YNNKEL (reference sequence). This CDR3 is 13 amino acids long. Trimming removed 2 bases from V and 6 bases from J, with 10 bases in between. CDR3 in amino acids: CASSQSRAHGYTF. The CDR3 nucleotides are TGTGCCAGCAGCCAATCAAGGGCCCATGGCTACACCTTC.

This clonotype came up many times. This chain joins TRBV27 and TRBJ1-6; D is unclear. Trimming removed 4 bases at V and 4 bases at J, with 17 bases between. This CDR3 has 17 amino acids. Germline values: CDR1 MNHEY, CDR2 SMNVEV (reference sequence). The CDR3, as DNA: TGTGCCAGCAGTTCCCTTCGGTTCAGGATGTATAATTCACCCCTCCACTTT. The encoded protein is CASSSLRFRMYNSPLHF.

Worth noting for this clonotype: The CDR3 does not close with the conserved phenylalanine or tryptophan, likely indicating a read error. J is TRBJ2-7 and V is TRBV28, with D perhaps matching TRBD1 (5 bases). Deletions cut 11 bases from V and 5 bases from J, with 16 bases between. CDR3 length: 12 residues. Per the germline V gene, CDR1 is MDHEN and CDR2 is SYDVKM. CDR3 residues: CASLGRANEQYY. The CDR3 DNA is TGTGCCTCTCTAGGCAGGGCTAACGAGCAGTACTAC.

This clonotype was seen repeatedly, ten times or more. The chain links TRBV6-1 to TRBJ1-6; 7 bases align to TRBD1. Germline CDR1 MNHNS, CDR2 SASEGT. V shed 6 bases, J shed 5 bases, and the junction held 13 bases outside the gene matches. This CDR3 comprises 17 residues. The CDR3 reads CASSLWIPGQNNSPLHF. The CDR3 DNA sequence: TGTGCCAGCAGCCTTTGGATACCGGGACAGAATAATTCACCCCTCCACTTT.

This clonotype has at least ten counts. DNA of the CDR3: TGCAGTGCTAGAGTTCGAGACAGGGGGTTTCGGAACACTGAAGCTTTCTTT. Amino acid sequence: CSARVRDRGFRNTEAFF. This chain joins TRBV20-1 and TRBJ1-1; 9 bases line up with TRBD1. Germline-derived CDR1 and CDR2 are DFQATT and SNEGSKA (reference sequence). Trimming removed 1 base from V and 1 base from J; junction bases left unmatched: 10. The CDR3 has 17 amino acids.

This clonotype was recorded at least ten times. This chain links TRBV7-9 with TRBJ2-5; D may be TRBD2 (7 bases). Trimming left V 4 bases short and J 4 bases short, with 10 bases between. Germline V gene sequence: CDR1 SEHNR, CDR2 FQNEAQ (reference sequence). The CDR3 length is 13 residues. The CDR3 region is CASSWGGRETQYF. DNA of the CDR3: TGTGCCAGCAGCTGGGGGGGGCGAGAGACCCAGTACTTC.

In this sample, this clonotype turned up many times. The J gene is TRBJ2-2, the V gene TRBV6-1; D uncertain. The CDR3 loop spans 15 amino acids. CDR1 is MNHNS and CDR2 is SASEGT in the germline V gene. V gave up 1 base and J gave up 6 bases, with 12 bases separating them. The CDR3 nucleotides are TGTGCCAGCAGTGAAGGGGCCGGCTGGTCCGGGGAGCTGTTTTTT. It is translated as CASSEGAGWSGELFF.

The CDR3 protein is CASTGTGGAGEQYF. The CDR3 bases are TGTGCCAGCACGGGGACAGGGGGCGCGGGGGAGCAGTACTTC. This rearrangement joins TRBV2 to TRBJ2-7; TRBD1 agrees at 12 bases. The V gene end was trimmed by 7 bases and the J gene end by 7 bases; junction bases not matched to a gene: 8. In germline, CDR1 is SNHLY, CDR2 FYNNEI. The CDR3 runs 14 residues.

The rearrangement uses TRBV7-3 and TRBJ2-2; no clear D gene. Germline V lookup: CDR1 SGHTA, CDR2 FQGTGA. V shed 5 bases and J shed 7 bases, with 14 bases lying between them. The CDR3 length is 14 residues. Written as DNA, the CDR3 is TGTGCCAGCAGCCCTGCTACGAAGGGCGGGGAGCTGTTTTTT. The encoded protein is CASSPATKGGELFF.

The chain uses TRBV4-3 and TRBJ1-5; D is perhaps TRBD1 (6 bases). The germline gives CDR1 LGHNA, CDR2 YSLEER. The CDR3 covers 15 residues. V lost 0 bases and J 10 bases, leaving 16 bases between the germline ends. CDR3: CASSQDSGRGHPQHF. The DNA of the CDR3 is TGCGCCAGCAGCCAAGATAGTGGTAGGGGACATCCCCAGCATTTT.

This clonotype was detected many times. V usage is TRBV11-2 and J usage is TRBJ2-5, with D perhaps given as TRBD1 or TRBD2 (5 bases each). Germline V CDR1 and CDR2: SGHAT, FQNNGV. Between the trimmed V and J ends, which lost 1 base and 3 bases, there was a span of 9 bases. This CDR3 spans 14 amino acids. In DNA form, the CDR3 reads TGTGCCAGCAGCTTAGTTGGGGGAGAAGAGACCCAGTACTTC. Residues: CASSLVGGEETQYF.

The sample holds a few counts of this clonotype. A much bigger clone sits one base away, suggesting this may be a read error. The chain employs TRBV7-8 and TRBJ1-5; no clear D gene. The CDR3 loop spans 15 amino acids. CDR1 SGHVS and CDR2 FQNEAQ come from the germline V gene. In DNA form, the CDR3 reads TGTACCAGCAGCTTAGTCTCGAGCGGAAATCAGCCCCAGCATTTT. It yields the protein CTSSLVSSGNQPQHF.

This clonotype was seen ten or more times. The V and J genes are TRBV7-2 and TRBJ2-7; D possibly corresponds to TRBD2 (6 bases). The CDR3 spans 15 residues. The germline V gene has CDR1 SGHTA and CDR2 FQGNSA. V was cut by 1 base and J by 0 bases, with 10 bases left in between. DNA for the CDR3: TGTGCCAGCAGCTTAGGCGGCGGGATCTCCTACGAGCAGTACTTC. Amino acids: CASSLGGGISYEQYF.

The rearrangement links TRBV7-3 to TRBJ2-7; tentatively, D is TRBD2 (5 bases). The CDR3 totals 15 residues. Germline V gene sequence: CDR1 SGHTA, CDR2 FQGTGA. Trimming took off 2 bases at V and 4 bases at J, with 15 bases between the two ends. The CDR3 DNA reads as TGTGCCAGCAGCTTAGAGGCGGGCCCGGGGTACGAGCAGTACTTC. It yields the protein CASSLEAGPGYEQYF.

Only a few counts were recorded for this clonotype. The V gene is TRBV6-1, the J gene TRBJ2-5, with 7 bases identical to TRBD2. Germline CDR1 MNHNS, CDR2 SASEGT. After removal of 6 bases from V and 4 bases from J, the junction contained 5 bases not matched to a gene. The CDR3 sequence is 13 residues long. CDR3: CASRRGGGETQYF. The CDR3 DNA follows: TGTGCCAGCAGGCGCGGGGGTGGAGAGACCCAGTACTTC.

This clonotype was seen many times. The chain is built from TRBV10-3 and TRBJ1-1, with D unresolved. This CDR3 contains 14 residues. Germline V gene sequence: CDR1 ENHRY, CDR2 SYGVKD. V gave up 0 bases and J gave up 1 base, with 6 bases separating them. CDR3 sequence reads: CAISESMGNTEAFF. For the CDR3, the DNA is TGTGCCATCAGTGAGTCAATGGGGAACACTGAAGCTTTCTTT.

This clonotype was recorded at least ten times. The CDR3 sequence is CSAVLAISYEQYF. The CDR3, as DNA: TGCAGTGCTGTGCTAGCCATCTCCTACGAGCAGTACTTC. V and J are TRBV20-1 and TRBJ2-7; TRBD2 is a possible D gene (5 bases). Germline CDR1 and CDR2: DFQATT and SNEGSKA (reference sequence). The CDR3 is 13 amino acids. V was clipped by 5 bases and J by 0 bases, with 11 bases between them.